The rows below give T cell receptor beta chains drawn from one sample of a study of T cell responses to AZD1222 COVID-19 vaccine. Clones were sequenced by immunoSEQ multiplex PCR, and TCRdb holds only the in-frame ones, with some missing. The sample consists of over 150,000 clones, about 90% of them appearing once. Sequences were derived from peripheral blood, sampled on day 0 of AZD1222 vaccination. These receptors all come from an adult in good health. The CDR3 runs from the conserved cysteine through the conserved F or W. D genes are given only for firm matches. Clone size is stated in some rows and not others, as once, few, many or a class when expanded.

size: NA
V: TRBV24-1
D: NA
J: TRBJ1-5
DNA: TGTGCCACCAGTGGGCAGGGCAATCAGCCCCAGCATTTT
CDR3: CATSGQGNQPQHF

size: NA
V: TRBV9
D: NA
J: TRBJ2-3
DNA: TGTGCCAGCAGCGGGATGTCAGGGGGGCGCGAAGATACGCAGTATTTT
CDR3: CASSGMSGGREDTQYF

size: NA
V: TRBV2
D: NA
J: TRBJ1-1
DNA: TGTGCCAGTTCTTCACAGGGACCTATTTCTGAAGCTTTCTTT
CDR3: CASSSQGPISEAFF

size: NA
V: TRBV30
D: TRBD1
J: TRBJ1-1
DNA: TGTGCCTGGAGTAAACAGGGGGGGGACACTGAAGCTTTCTTT
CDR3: CAWSKQGGDTEAFF

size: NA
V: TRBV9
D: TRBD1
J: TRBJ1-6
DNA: TGTGCCAGCAGCGCAGAGGGGGCAAGGAATTCACCCCTCCACTTT
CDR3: CASSAEGARNSPLHF

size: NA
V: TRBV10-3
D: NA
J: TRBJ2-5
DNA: TGTGCCATCAGTGAGTCGGAGACCCAGTACTTC
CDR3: CAISESETQYF

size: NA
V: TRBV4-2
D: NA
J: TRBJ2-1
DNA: TGTGCCAGCAGCCAGAGGCGACTTTTGAGCGGTGATGACCACTCTGAGCAGTTCTTC
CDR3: CASSQRRLLSGDDHSEQFF

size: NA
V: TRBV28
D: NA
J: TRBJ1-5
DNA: TGTGCCAGCAGTTTTGGAGGGTTCAATCAGCCCCAGCATTTT
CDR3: CASSFGGFNQPQHF

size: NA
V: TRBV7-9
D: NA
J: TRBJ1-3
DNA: TGTGCCAGCAGCTTGGAGGGGGGTAGAAACACCATATATTTT
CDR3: CASSLEGGRNTIYF

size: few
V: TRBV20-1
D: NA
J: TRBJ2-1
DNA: TGCAGTGCTAGTATCTGGCGGGACCGATCCCGAAATGAGCAGTTCTTC
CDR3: CSASIWRDRSRNEQFF

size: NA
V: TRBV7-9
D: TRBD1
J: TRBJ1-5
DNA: TGTGCCAGCAGCTTGTTTACAGGGGCGCCCGATCAGCCCCAGCATTTT
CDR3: CASSLFTGAPDQPQHF

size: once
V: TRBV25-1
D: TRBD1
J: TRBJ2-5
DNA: TGTGCCAGCAGCCTCAGCCCCGACAGGGGAGGAGAGACCCAGTACTTC
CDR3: CASSLSPDRGGETQYF

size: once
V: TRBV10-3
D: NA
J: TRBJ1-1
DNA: TGTGCCATCAGTGAACAGGAGAACACTGAAGCTTTCTTT
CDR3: CAISEQENTEAFF

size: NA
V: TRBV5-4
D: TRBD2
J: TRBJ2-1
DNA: TGTGCCAGCAGCTTGAGGACTAGCGGGAGGGCTCGCAATGAGCAGTTCTTC
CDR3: CASSLRTSGRARNEQFF

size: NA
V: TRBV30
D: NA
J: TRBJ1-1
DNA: TGTGCCTGGAGTTGGGGAGGGACTGAAGCTTTCTTT
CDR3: CAWSWGGTEAFF

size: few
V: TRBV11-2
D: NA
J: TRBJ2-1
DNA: TGTGCCAGCACCATCCAAGGGGTAGCGGTTTCCAATGAGCAGTTCTTC
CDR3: CASTIQGVAVSNEQFF

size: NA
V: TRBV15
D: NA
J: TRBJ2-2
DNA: TGTGCCACCAGCAGAGACAGAGAGGAGAACACCGGGGAGCTGTTTTTT
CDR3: CATSRDREENTGELFF

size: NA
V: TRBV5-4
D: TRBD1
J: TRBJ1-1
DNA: TGTGCCAGCAGCTTGAATCGACAGGGAAGAGGAGGGAGAGCTTTCTTT
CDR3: CASSLNRQGRGGRAFF

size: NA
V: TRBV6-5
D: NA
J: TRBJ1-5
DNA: TGTGCCAGCAGTTACCGTAAGGGCAATCAGCCCCAGCATTTT
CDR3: CASSYRKGNQPQHF

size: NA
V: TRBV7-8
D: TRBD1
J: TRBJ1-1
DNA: TGTGCCAGCAGCTTAGGACAGGGCTCTGAAGCTTTCTTT
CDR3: CASSLGQGSEAFF

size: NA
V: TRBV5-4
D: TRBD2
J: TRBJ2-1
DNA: TGTGCCAGCAGCGCCTGGACTAGCGGGAGTTATGAGCAGTTCTTC
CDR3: CASSAWTSGSYEQFF

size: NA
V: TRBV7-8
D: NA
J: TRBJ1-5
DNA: TGTGCCAGCAGCTTAGAGGGTCAGCCCCAGCATTTT
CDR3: CASSLEGQPQHF

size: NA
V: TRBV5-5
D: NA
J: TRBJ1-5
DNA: TGTGCCAGCAGCTTAGCAGACGGAAACAATCAGCCCCAGCATTTT
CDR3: CASSLADGNNQPQHF

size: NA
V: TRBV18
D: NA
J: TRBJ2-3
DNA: TGTGCCAGCTCACCACCGGGCACAGATACGCAGTATTTT
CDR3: CASSPPGTDTQYF

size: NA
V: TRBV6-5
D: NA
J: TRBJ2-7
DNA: TGTGCCAGCAGTTCTCGCGGACGTACGGAAGGAGAGCAGTACTTC
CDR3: CASSSRGRTEGEQYF

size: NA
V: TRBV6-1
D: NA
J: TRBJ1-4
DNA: TGTGCCAGCAGTGAAGCGCGGGGGAATGAAAAACTGTTTTTT
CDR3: CASSEARGNEKLFF

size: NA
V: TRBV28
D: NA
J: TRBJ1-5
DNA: TGTGCCAGCAGTTCCCCTGCGGCCTCAGGGCCCCAGCATTTT
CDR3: CASSSPAASGPQHF

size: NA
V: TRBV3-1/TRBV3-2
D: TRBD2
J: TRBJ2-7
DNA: TGTGCCAGCAGCCAAGGAAGAGCGGGAGGGAGATACGAGCAGTACTTC
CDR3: CASSQGRAGGRYEQYF

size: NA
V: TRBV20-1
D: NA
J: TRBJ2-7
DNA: TGCAGTGCTCGCTCTCGCTACGAGCAGTACTTC
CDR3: CSARSRYEQYF

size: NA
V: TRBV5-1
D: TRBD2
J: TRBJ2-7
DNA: TGCGCCAGCAGCCTACGCGGGACTAGCGGGGGTCACTACGAGCAGTACTTC
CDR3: CASSLRGTSGGHYEQYF

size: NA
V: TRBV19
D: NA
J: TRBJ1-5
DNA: TGTGCCAGTACCCGGGTAGGGATGGAGAAGCCCCAGCATTTT
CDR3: CASTRVGMEKPQHF

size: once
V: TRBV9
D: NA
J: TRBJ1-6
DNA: TGTGCCAGCAGCGTAGACTCCTCTGGCTATAATTCACCCCTCCACTTT
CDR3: CASSVDSSGYNSPLHF

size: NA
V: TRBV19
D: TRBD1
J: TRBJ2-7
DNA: TGTGCCAGTAGTATTCCCCGGGGGACAGGGTACGAGCAGTACTTC
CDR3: CASSIPRGTGYEQYF

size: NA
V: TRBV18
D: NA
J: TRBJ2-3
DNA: TGTGCCAGCTCACCATACTCTCAGGATTCGGATACGCAGTATTTT
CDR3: CASSPYSQDSDTQYF

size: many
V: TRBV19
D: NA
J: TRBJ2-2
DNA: TGTGCCACCACGGAGATCCCGAACACCGGGGAGCTGTTTTTT
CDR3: CATTEIPNTGELFF

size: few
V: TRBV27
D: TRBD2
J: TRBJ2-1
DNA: TGTGCCAGCAGTTTTCGCGGGAGGGGTTACAATGAGCAGTTCTTC
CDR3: CASSFRGRGYNEQFF

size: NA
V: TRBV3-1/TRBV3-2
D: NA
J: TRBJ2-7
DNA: TGTGCCAGCAGCCAAGAGGGAGGTAGGGGCGAGCAGTACTTC
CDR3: CASSQEGGRGEQYF

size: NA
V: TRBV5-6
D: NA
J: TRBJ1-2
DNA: TGTGCCAGCAGCTTGTCCGGGGGAGGTGGCTACACCTTC
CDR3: CASSLSGGGGYTF

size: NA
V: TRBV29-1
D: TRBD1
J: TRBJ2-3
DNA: TGCAGCGTCGCAGGGGGCAGGATGATTGGTTCTAGCACAGATACGCAGTATTTT
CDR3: CSVAGGRMIGSSTDTQYF

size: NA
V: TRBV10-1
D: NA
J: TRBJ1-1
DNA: TGCGCCAGCAGTGACTACGAAATGAACACTGAAGCTTTCTTT
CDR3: CASSDYEMNTEAFF

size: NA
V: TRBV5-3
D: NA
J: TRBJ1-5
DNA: TGTGCCGGTTCTAGGGGTCAGCCCCAGCATTTT
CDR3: CAGSRGQPQHF

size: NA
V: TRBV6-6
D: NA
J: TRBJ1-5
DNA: TGTGCCAGCAGTTACTCGTGGACCGGGAAAGACCCCCAGCATTTT
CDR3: CASSYSWTGKDPQHF

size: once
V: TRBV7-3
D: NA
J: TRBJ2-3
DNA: TGTGCCAGCAGCTTAACGCGCAGCTCGGGACCGAGCACAGATACGCAGTATTTT
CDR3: CASSLTRSSGPSTDTQYF

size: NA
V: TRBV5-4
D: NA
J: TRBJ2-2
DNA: TGTGCCAGCAGCTTGGCAGTCCCCGGCGGGGAGCTGTTTTTT
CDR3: CASSLAVPGGELFF

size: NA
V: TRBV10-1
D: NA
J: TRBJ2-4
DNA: TGCGCCAGCAGTGATAGTGGGAGAGCCAAAAACATTCAGTACTTC
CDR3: CASSDSGRAKNIQYF

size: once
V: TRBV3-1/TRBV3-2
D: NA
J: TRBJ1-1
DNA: TGTGCCAGCAGCCCCCGAGGTCGATGGGACACTGAAGCTTTCTTT
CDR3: CASSPRGRWDTEAFF

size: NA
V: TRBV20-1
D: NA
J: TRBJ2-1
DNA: TGCAGTGCTAGTGCGGCGGCCTCCTACAATGAGCAGTTCTTC
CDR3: CSASAAASYNEQFF

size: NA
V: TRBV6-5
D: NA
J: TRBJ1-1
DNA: TGTGCCAGCAGTTACTCACAAAACACTGAAGCTTTCTTT
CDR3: CASSYSQNTEAFF

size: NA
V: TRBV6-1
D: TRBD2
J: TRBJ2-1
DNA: TGTGCCAGCAGTGAATTTGCGACTAGCGGGTACAATGAGCAGTTCTTC
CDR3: CASSEFATSGYNEQFF

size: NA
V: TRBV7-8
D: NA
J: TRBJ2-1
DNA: TGTGCCAGCAAAAAAGCCCCTCAGGTCTCCTACAATGAGCAGTTCTTC
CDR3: CASKKAPQVSYNEQFF

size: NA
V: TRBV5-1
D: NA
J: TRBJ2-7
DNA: TGCGCCAGCAGCCTGGACGTGACCTACGAGCAGTACTTC
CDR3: CASSLDVTYEQYF

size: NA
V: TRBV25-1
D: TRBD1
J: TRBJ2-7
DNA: TGTGCCAGCAGTGATATCGGACAGGTATCCGAGCAGTACTTC
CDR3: CASSDIGQVSEQYF

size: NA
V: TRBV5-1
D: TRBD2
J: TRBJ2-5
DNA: TGCGCCAGCAGCTTGGGACTAGCGGGAGCAGGGACCCAGTACTTC
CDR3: CASSLGLAGAGTQYF

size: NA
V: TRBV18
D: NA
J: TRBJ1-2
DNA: TGTGCCAGCTCACCACCAGGAGGGGGTAACTATGGCTACACCTTC
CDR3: CASSPPGGGNYGYTF

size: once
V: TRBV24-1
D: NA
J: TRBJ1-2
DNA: TGTGCCACCAGTGACACTGGGACGGGCTATGGCTACACCTTC
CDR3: CATSDTGTGYGYTF

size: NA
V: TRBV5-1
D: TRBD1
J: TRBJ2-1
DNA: TGCGCCAGCAGCTTGGGACAGGGGTTTTATGAGCAGTTCTTC
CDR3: CASSLGQGFYEQFF

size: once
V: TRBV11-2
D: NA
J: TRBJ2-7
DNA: TGTGCCAGCAGCTCTTTGACCCTAAGGGCGGGCGAGCAGTACTTC
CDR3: CASSSLTLRAGEQYF